This T cell receptor beta chain was sequenced during a study of shared clonotypes between healthy human individuals. Study-level information: The study used three CD4 naive, three CD4 memory, two CD8 naive and one CD8 memory plate per donor.

Memory CD4+ cells were the fraction left after CD45RA+ naive selection. Unmatched junction bases numbered 12, after V lost 4 bases and J lost 3 bases. Germline CDR1 ENHRY, CDR2 SYGVKD. The CDR3 runs to 18 residues. Remarks on this clone: What it recognizes is unknown.

Study-wide results and limits: Unshared clonotypes carried lower generation probabilities than those common to all four donors.

Genomic DNA of every subset was divided equally among multiple immunoSEQ plates. Sequenced by immunoSEQ multiplex PCR; TCRdb stores in-frame clones only, minus some. Here the sample spans some 2,000,000 clones, roughly 96% being singletons. Input material: naive CD4+ T cells sorted from blood. Indicated subset: CD45RA+ positively selected. This sequence originates from a man younger than 30 in good health. This chain links TRBV10-3 with TRBJ1-6; TRBD1 agrees at 7 bases. CDR3 coding DNA: TGTGCCATCAGTGCCGGGACAGTCGAGGGGAGCTATAATTCACCCCTCCACTTT. It is translated as CAISAGTVEGSYNSPLHF.